Listed below are T cell receptor beta chains from one sample, sequenced in a study of OX40 agonist ivuxolimab in advanced cancers. Repertoires were generated with immunoSEQ multiplex PCR, while TCRdb's copy carries only in-frame clones and drops some. The top ten clones hold 0.35% to 0.45% of a sample with more than 60,000 clones, 90% of them seen once. This specimen was CD4+ or CD8+ T cells sorted from blood, taken in a trial of the OX40 agonist ivuxolimab. The receptors stem from an adult with an advanced solid tumor such as melanoma, head and neck, liver or kidney cancer. Both conserved end residues are part of each CDR3. A D gene is named only where the DNA matches it firmly. Where a row states a size, it is once, few, many or the class of an expanded clone; other rows omit it.

len: 19; d_gene: TRBD2; abundance: .; v_gene: TRBV4-2; j_gene: TRBJ2-2; CDR3aa: CASSQEGSGVAGKTGELFF; CDR3nt: TGTGCCAGCAGCCAAGAGGGGTCTGGGGTAGCGGGAAAGACCGGGGAGCTGTTTTTT
len: 17; d_gene: .; abundance: .; v_gene: TRBV6-1; j_gene: TRBJ1-4; CDR3aa: CASSEGFGGSTNEKLFF; CDR3nt: TGTGCCAGCAGTGAAGGGTTCGGCGGGTCAACTAATGAAAAACTGTTTTTT
len: 14; d_gene: TRBD2; abundance: .; v_gene: TRBV7-9; j_gene: TRBJ2-5; CDR3aa: CASSAGLALETQYF; CDR3nt: TGTGCCAGCAGCGCGGGACTAGCTTTGGAGACCCAGTACTTC
len: 15; d_gene: TRBD1; abundance: .; v_gene: TRBV7-8; j_gene: TRBJ2-2; CDR3aa: CASTLTGTQTGELFF; CDR3nt: TGTGCCAGCACCCTGACAGGGACCCAAACCGGGGAGCTGTTTTTT
len: 12; d_gene: .; abundance: few; v_gene: TRBV5-5; j_gene: TRBJ2-7; CDR3aa: CASSVGVYEQYF; CDR3nt: TGTGCCAGCAGCGTCGGGGTCTACGAGCAGTACTTC
len: 14; d_gene: .; abundance: .; v_gene: TRBV18; j_gene: TRBJ1-4; CDR3aa: CASSPRGTNEKLFF; CDR3nt: TGTGCCAGCTCACCACGGGGGACTAATGAAAAACTGTTTTTT
len: 15; d_gene: .; abundance: .; v_gene: TRBV18; j_gene: TRBJ2-7; CDR3aa: CASSPLDSGGGEQYF; CDR3nt: TGTGCCAGCTCACCCTTGGACAGTGGGGGCGGCGAGCAGTACTTC
len: 16; d_gene: TRBD1; abundance: .; v_gene: TRBV9; j_gene: TRBJ2-2; CDR3aa: CASSVEGTGGTGELFF; CDR3nt: TGTGCCAGCAGCGTAGAGGGGACAGGGGGAACCGGGGAGCTGTTTTTT
len: 18; d_gene: TRBD1; abundance: few; v_gene: TRBV19; j_gene: TRBJ1-2; CDR3aa: CASSIGSGTAISSYGYTF; CDR3nt: TGTGCCAGTAGTATAGGGTCCGGGACAGCAATTTCAAGCTATGGCTACACCTTC
len: 14; d_gene: TRBD1; abundance: .; v_gene: TRBV5-1; j_gene: TRBJ2-1; CDR3aa: CASSGTGGYNEQFF; CDR3nt: TGCGCCAGCAGTGGGACAGGGGGCTACAATGAGCAGTTCTTC
len: 16; d_gene: .; abundance: .; v_gene: TRBV10-3; j_gene: TRBJ2-2; CDR3aa: CAISDLDTTNTGELFF; CDR3nt: TGTGCCATCAGTGACCTGGACACAACGAACACCGGGGAGCTGTTTTTT
len: 15; d_gene: .; abundance: .; v_gene: TRBV5-1; j_gene: TRBJ1-1; CDR3aa: CASSSGRPGHTEAFF; CDR3nt: TGCGCCAGCAGCTCGGGACGACCTGGGCACACTGAAGCTTTCTTT
len: 15; d_gene: .; abundance: .; v_gene: TRBV2; j_gene: TRBJ1-2; CDR3aa: CASSRGGGLSYGYTF; CDR3nt: TGTGCCAGCAGCCGAGGGGGAGGGCTGAGCTATGGCTACACCTTC
len: 15; d_gene: TRBD1; abundance: once; v_gene: TRBV27; j_gene: TRBJ1-2; CDR3aa: CASSFSDRGEYGYTF; CDR3nt: TGTGCCAGCAGTTTCTCGGACAGGGGTGAATATGGCTACACCTTC
len: 14; d_gene: .; abundance: .; v_gene: TRBV7-9; j_gene: TRBJ2-5; CDR3aa: CASSLAGNQETQYF; CDR3nt: TGTGCCAGCAGCTTAGCTGGAAATCAAGAGACCCAGTACTTC
len: 14; d_gene: .; abundance: .; v_gene: TRBV6-4; j_gene: TRBJ2-7; CDR3aa: CASRKTSSIYEQYF; CDR3nt: TGTGCCAGCAGGAAGACTAGTAGCATCTACGAGCAGTACTTC
len: 13; d_gene: .; abundance: .; v_gene: TRBV7-2; j_gene: TRBJ2-1; CDR3aa: CASSLNLYNEQFF; CDR3nt: TGTGCCAGCAGCTTAAACTTGTACAATGAGCAGTTCTTC
len: 14; d_gene: .; abundance: .; v_gene: TRBV6-6; j_gene: TRBJ2-1; CDR3aa: CASSYSGGQNEQFF; CDR3nt: TGTGCCAGCAGTTACTCTGGTGGACAGAATGAGCAGTTCTTC
len: 16; d_gene: TRBD1; abundance: .; v_gene: TRBV28; j_gene: TRBJ2-1; CDR3aa: CASTRTGAISGNEQFF; CDR3nt: TGTGCCAGCACCCGGACAGGGGCGATTTCGGGCAATGAGCAGTTCTTC
len: 16; d_gene: TRBD2; abundance: .; v_gene: TRBV6-6; j_gene: TRBJ2-1; CDR3aa: CASSSAASGSYNEQFF; CDR3nt: TGTGCCAGCAGTTCCGCCGCTAGCGGTTCCTACAATGAGCAGTTCTTC
len: 14; d_gene: TRBD2; abundance: .; v_gene: TRBV30; j_gene: TRBJ2-1; CDR3aa: CAGRLAGRVNEQFF; CDR3nt: TGTGCCGGACGACTAGCGGGGAGGGTAAATGAGCAGTTCTTC
len: 15; d_gene: .; abundance: .; v_gene: TRBV2; j_gene: TRBJ2-1; CDR3aa: CASTPRLAKSNEQFF; CDR3nt: TGTGCCAGCACCCCACGGCTAGCAAAGTCCAATGAGCAGTTCTTC
len: 15; d_gene: TRBD2; abundance: .; v_gene: TRBV7-2; j_gene: TRBJ2-1; CDR3aa: CASSLSGGAQGEQFF; CDR3nt: TGTGCCAGCAGCTTAAGCGGGGGGGCGCAGGGTGAGCAGTTCTTC
len: 14; d_gene: .; abundance: .; v_gene: TRBV28; j_gene: TRBJ1-4; CDR3aa: CASRLQGGGEKLFF; CDR3nt: TGTGCCAGCAGACTACAGGGTGGGGGGGAAAAACTGTTTTTT
len: 13; d_gene: .; abundance: .; v_gene: TRBV28; j_gene: TRBJ1-5; CDR3aa: CASLSPNNQPQHF; CDR3nt: TGTGCCAGCTTGAGCCCCAACAATCAGCCCCAGCATTTT
len: 13; d_gene: TRBD1; abundance: .; v_gene: TRBV6-6; j_gene: TRBJ1-2; CDR3aa: CASSSTGTDGYTF; CDR3nt: TGTGCCAGCAGTTCCACCGGGACAGACGGCTACACCTTC
len: 15; d_gene: .; abundance: once; v_gene: TRBV11-3; j_gene: TRBJ2-5; CDR3aa: CASSLVGRDQETQYF; CDR3nt: TGTGCCAGCAGCTTAGTGGGCAGGGACCAAGAGACCCAGTACTTC
len: 14; d_gene: .; abundance: .; v_gene: TRBV5-1; j_gene: TRBJ1-6; CDR3aa: CASSLGLMGSPLHF; CDR3nt: TGCGCCAGCAGCTTGGGGCTAATGGGTTCACCCCTCCACTTT
len: 14; d_gene: .; abundance: .; v_gene: TRBV5-4; j_gene: TRBJ2-3; CDR3aa: CASSFRERTDTQYF; CDR3nt: TGTGCCAGCAGCTTCCGAGAGAGGACAGATACGCAGTATTTT
len: 15; d_gene: TRBD2; abundance: .; v_gene: TRBV27; j_gene: TRBJ2-1; CDR3aa: CASRGAGTSGNEQFF; CDR3nt: TGTGCCAGCAGGGGGGCCGGGACTAGCGGGAATGAGCAGTTCTTC
len: 14; d_gene: .; abundance: .; v_gene: TRBV18; j_gene: TRBJ1-1; CDR3aa: CASSYTGMRSEAFF; CDR3nt: TGTGCCAGCTCGTACACAGGGATGAGGTCTGAAGCTTTCTTT
len: 20; d_gene: TRBD1; abundance: .; v_gene: TRBV4-3; j_gene: TRBJ1-1; CDR3aa: CASSQDPGTGGVGTNTEAFF; CDR3nt: TGCGCCAGCAGCCAAGATCCCGGGACAGGGGGCGTCGGAACGAACACTGAAGCTTTCTTT
len: 14; d_gene: .; abundance: .; v_gene: TRBV5-4; j_gene: TRBJ2-1; CDR3aa: CASSAGLSYNEQFF; CDR3nt: TGTGCCAGCAGCGCCGGACTTTCCTACAATGAGCAGTTCTTC
len: 15; d_gene: .; abundance: once; v_gene: TRBV7-6; j_gene: TRBJ2-1; CDR3aa: CASSLHEKAYNEQFF; CDR3nt: TGTGCCAGCAGCTTACATGAGAAAGCCTACAATGAGCAGTTCTTC
len: 13; d_gene: TRBD2; abundance: .; v_gene: TRBV10-2; j_gene: TRBJ2-7; CDR3aa: CASRGGSSYEQYF; CDR3nt: TGCGCCAGCAGGGGGGGGAGTTCCTACGAGCAGTACTTC
len: 13; d_gene: .; abundance: .; v_gene: TRBV5-1; j_gene: TRBJ2-5; CDR3aa: CASSPEGRETQYF; CDR3nt: TGCGCCAGCAGCCCCGAGGGGCGAGAGACCCAGTACTTC
len: 14; d_gene: .; abundance: .; v_gene: TRBV2; j_gene: TRBJ1-4; CDR3aa: CASSRVTSNEKLFF; CDR3nt: TGTGCCAGCAGTAGAGTGACATCTAATGAAAAACTGTTTTTT
len: 15; d_gene: .; abundance: .; v_gene: TRBV28; j_gene: TRBJ1-5; CDR3aa: CASSPDPRGNQPQHF; CDR3nt: TGTGCCAGCAGTCCAGACCCCCGAGGGAATCAGCCCCAGCATTTT
len: 14; d_gene: .; abundance: .; v_gene: TRBV7-9; j_gene: TRBJ2-1; CDR3aa: CASSFPDRTNEQFF; CDR3nt: TGTGCCAGCAGCTTCCCGGACCGAACCAATGAGCAGTTCTTC
len: 15; d_gene: TRBD2; abundance: .; v_gene: TRBV27; j_gene: TRBJ2-7; CDR3aa: CASSIWGGDLYEQYF; CDR3nt: TGTGCCAGCAGTATATGGGGGGGGGACCTCTACGAGCAGTACTTC
len: 13; d_gene: .; abundance: .; v_gene: TRBV30; j_gene: TRBJ1-6; CDR3aa: CAWAGTNSTPLHF; CDR3nt: TGTGCCTGGGCCGGGACAAACTCGACACCCCTCCACTTT
len: 14; d_gene: TRBD1; abundance: .; v_gene: TRBV10-2; j_gene: TRBJ2-7; CDR3aa: CASSEGGPKYEQYF; CDR3nt: TGCGCCAGCAGTGAAGGGGGCCCGAAGTACGAGCAGTACTTC
len: 16; d_gene: .; abundance: few; v_gene: TRBV28; j_gene: TRBJ1-3; CDR3aa: CASSSTGTVTGNTIYF; CDR3nt: TGTGCCAGCAGTTCAACAGGGACGGTGACTGGAAACACCATATATTTT
len: 12; d_gene: .; abundance: .; v_gene: TRBV7-2; j_gene: TRBJ2-1; CDR3aa: CASSSGYNEQFF; CDR3nt: TGTGCCAGCAGCTCAGGGTACAATGAGCAGTTCTTC
len: 14; d_gene: .; abundance: .; v_gene: TRBV29-1; j_gene: TRBJ2-5; CDR3aa: CSVGLITAGETQYF; CDR3nt: TGCAGCGTTGGATTAATAACGGCGGGGGAGACCCAGTACTTC
len: 14; d_gene: .; abundance: .; v_gene: TRBV19; j_gene: TRBJ1-2; CDR3aa: CASTQPGGRYGYTF; CDR3nt: TGTGCCAGTACCCAGCCGGGAGGACGCTATGGCTACACCTTC
len: 11; d_gene: .; abundance: .; v_gene: TRBV20-1; j_gene: TRBJ1-2; CDR3aa: CSESPGNGYTF; CDR3nt: TGCAGTGAAAGCCCGGGGAACGGCTACACCTTC
len: 15; d_gene: .; abundance: once; v_gene: TRBV19; j_gene: TRBJ2-5; CDR3aa: CASSMIGAKQETQYF; CDR3nt: TGTGCCAGTAGTATGATCGGGGCCAAACAAGAGACCCAGTACTTC
len: 15; d_gene: .; abundance: few; v_gene: TRBV5-1; j_gene: TRBJ1-1; CDR3aa: CASSLGGTGNTEAFF; CDR3nt: TGCGCCAGCAGCTTGGGAGGTACGGGGAACACTGAAGCTTTCTTT
len: 13; d_gene: .; abundance: .; v_gene: TRBV19; j_gene: TRBJ1-2; CDR3aa: CASSFAANYGYTF; CDR3nt: TGTGCCAGTAGTTTCGCGGCTAACTATGGCTACACCTTC
len: 13; d_gene: .; abundance: .; v_gene: TRBV30; j_gene: TRBJ2-7; CDR3aa: CAWAPDRLGEQYF; CDR3nt: TGTGCCTGGGCCCCAGACAGGCTGGGTGAGCAGTACTTC
len: 16; d_gene: TRBD2; abundance: few; v_gene: TRBV5-1; j_gene: TRBJ2-7; CDR3aa: CASSLEASGGLGEQYF; CDR3nt: TGCGCCAGCAGCTTGGAGGCTAGCGGGGGTCTCGGCGAGCAGTACTTC
len: 11; d_gene: .; abundance: .; v_gene: TRBV20-1; j_gene: TRBJ1-5; CDR3aa: CSAPLGGIQHF; CDR3nt: TGCAGTGCCCCTCTGGGGGGGATCCAGCATTTT